These 5 T cell receptor beta chains originate from one sample sequenced in a study of T cell responses to AZD1222 COVID-19 vaccine. TCRdb keeps only in-frame clones here, not all; method: immunoSEQ multiplex PCR. The table lists just under 55,000 clones, more than 80% of them singletons. Sequenced here: peripheral blood, sampled on day 0 of AZD1222 vaccination. The receptors derive from an adult in good health.

The J gene is TRBJ1-1, the V gene TRBV6-6; maybe TRBD1 (5 bases). This CDR3 is built from 11 residues. V was cut by 6 bases and J by 4 bases, with 6 bases left in between. Germline V gives CDR1 MNHNY, CDR2 SVGAGI (reference sequence). The CDR3 spells CASRGATEAFF. CDR3 bases: TGTGCCAGCAGAGGGGCCACTGAAGCTTTCTTT.

The chain uses TRBV27 and TRBJ1-6, with a weak D call TRBD1 (6 bases). The CDR3 runs to 15 residues. Per germline, CDR1 MNHEY and CDR2 SMNVEV (reference sequence). V was pared by 3 bases and J by 7 bases, with 13 bases between. Here the CDR3 DNA reads TGTGCCAGCAGTTTGGCAGGGGCGCAGAATTCACCCCTCCACTTT. It translates to CASSLAGAQNSPLHF.

This chain connects TRBV24-1 to TRBJ1-2; 9 nucleotides line up with TRBD1. The CDR3 extends over 13 amino acids. The V gene's germline CDR1 is KGHDR and CDR2 SFDVKD. V was pared by 4 bases and J by 7 bases, with 3 bases of the junction left unmatched. As DNA, the CDR3 is TGTGCCACCAGTGACCGGACAGGGGTTGGCTACACCTTC. Translated, it gives CATSDRTGVGYTF.

J is TRBJ1-5 and V is TRBV28, with 8 bases lining up with TRBD1. V dropped 3 bases and J dropped 2; count of bases not matched to a gene: 3. The CDR3 extends over 15 amino acids. CDR1 is MDHEN and CDR2 is SYDVKM in the germline V gene. The CDR3 loop is CASSFAGGGNQPQHF. CDR3 coding DNA: TGTGCCAGCAGTTTCGCAGGGGGCGGCAATCAGCCCCAGCATTTT.

The chain is built from TRBV20-1 and TRBJ2-1, with TRBD2 matching over 7 bases. Germline-derived CDR1 and CDR2 are DFQATT and SNEGSKA (reference sequence). Trimming removed 6 bases from V and 3 bases from J; junction bases left unmatched: 8. This CDR3 is built from 14 residues. For the CDR3, the DNA is TGCAGTGCGAGTGGGGCTAGCGGCTACAATGAGCAGTTCTTC. Translated: CSASGASGYNEQFF.